Listed below are T cell receptor beta chains from one sample, sequenced in a study of human T cells and chemical hapten exposure. A single record per CDR3 protein comes from TCRdb applying MiXCR to the RACE reads. The data show 300,000 to 450,000 distinct CDR3 sequences, 5.5% seen once. The starting material was whole blood, obtained in connection with sensitization to the hapten diphenylcyclopropenone (DPC). Receptor source: a woman aged 18-30 years with alopecia areata. Some clones in this sample may be carry-over from other donors' samples. Each CDR3 is given with its conserved first and last residue. The order of the fields is V gene, D gene, J gene, CDR3 length, clone size, CDR3 protein, CDR3 DNA. A D gene is named only where the DNA matches it firmly. Part of the rows lack a size; the others show once, few, many or a class for expanded clones.

v_call: TRBV2
d_call: .
j_call: TRBJ2-1
cdr3_length: 13
clone_size: .
cdr3_aa: CASSALGYNEQFF
cdr3_nt: TGTGCCAGCAGTGCCCTCGGCTACAATGAGCAGTTCTTC

v_call: TRBV4-3
d_call: .
j_call: TRBJ1-1
cdr3_length: 13
clone_size: few
cdr3_aa: CASSYAGSAEAFF
cdr3_nt: TGCGCCAGCAGTTATGCAGGGTCGGCTGAAGCTTTCTTT

v_call: TRBV7-9
d_call: .
j_call: TRBJ2-1
cdr3_length: 13
clone_size: many
cdr3_aa: CASSLNRINEQFF
cdr3_nt: TGTGCCAGCAGCTTGAACAGGATCAATGAGCAGTTCTTC

v_call: TRBV6-5
d_call: TRBD2
j_call: TRBJ2-3
cdr3_length: 16
clone_size: .
cdr3_aa: CASASGGATSTDTQYF
cdr3_nt: TGTGCCAGCGCTAGCGGGGGTGCAACTAGCACAGATACGCAGTATTTT

v_call: TRBV12-3/TRBV12-4
d_call: .
j_call: TRBJ2-3
cdr3_length: 17
clone_size: .
cdr3_aa: CARTPGLRHEDTDTQYF
cdr3_nt: TGTGCCAGGACCCCGGGACTCCGCCACGAGGACACAGATACGCAGTATTTT

v_call: TRBV12-3/TRBV12-4
d_call: .
j_call: TRBJ2-7
cdr3_length: 16
clone_size: .
cdr3_aa: CASSLDAWGASYEQYF
cdr3_nt: TGTGCCAGCAGTTTAGACGCATGGGGAGCCTCCTACGAGCAGTACTTC

v_call: TRBV6-2/TRBV6-3
d_call: .
j_call: TRBJ1-5
cdr3_length: 12
clone_size: many
cdr3_aa: CASSEGNQPQHF
cdr3_nt: TGTGCCAGCAGTGAAGGCAATCAGCCCCAGCATTTT

v_call: TRBV18
d_call: .
j_call: TRBJ1-5
cdr3_length: 15
clone_size: few
cdr3_aa: CASSPSSAGDQPQHF
cdr3_nt: TGTGCCAGCTCACCAAGCTCAGCGGGGGATCAGCCCCAGCATTTT

v_call: TRBV15
d_call: .
j_call: TRBJ2-1
cdr3_length: 17
clone_size: few
cdr3_aa: CATSSRLGKGTYNEQFF
cdr3_nt: TGTGCCACCAGCAGCCGCCTAGGGAAGGGGACCTACAATGAGCAGTTCTTC

v_call: TRBV7-9
d_call: .
j_call: TRBJ2-3
cdr3_length: 16
clone_size: few
cdr3_aa: CASSLYAGTTQDTQYF
cdr3_nt: TGTGCCAGCAGCTTATACGCCGGGACAACGCAGGATACGCAGTATTTT

v_call: TRBV20-1
d_call: .
j_call: TRBJ2-7
cdr3_length: 15
clone_size: few
cdr3_aa: CSARDLGGTAYEQYF
cdr3_nt: TGCAGTGCTAGAGATCTTGGAGGTACAGCTTACGAGCAGTACTTC

v_call: TRBV4-3
d_call: TRBD1
j_call: TRBJ1-5
cdr3_length: 15
clone_size: many
cdr3_aa: CASSQDRDSYQPQHF
cdr3_nt: TGCGCCAGCAGCCAGGACCGGGACAGTTATCAACCCCAGCATTTT

v_call: TRBV6-6
d_call: .
j_call: TRBJ1-1
cdr3_length: 13
clone_size: .
cdr3_aa: CASRPGETTEAFF
cdr3_nt: TGTGCCAGCAGGCCAGGGGAGACCACTGAAGCTTTCTTT

v_call: TRBV29-1
d_call: .
j_call: TRBJ2-3
cdr3_length: 12
clone_size: many
cdr3_aa: CSVAPAGDTQYF
cdr3_nt: TGCAGCGTTGCGCCAGCCGGGGATACGCAGTATTTT

v_call: TRBV11-2
d_call: TRBD2
j_call: TRBJ2-3
cdr3_length: 14
clone_size: many
cdr3_aa: CASSLAPAVAGGRF
cdr3_nt: TGTGCCAGCAGCTTAGCCCCCGCCGTCGCGGGGGGGCGCTTT

v_call: TRBV20-1
d_call: TRBD1
j_call: TRBJ2-1
cdr3_length: 13
clone_size: many
cdr3_aa: CSARGQGYNEQFF
cdr3_nt: TGCAGTGCTAGGGGACAGGGGTACAATGAGCAGTTCTTC

v_call: TRBV27
d_call: TRBD2
j_call: TRBJ2-3
cdr3_length: 15
clone_size: .
cdr3_aa: CASRRTSAGTDTQYF
cdr3_nt: TGTGCCAGCAGGCGGACTAGCGCTGGGACAGATACGCAGTATTTT

v_call: TRBV29-1
d_call: TRBD1
j_call: TRBJ2-7
cdr3_length: 12
clone_size: .
cdr3_aa: CSARTGPYEQYF
cdr3_nt: TGCAGCGCCCGGACAGGACCCTACGAGCAGTACTTC

v_call: TRBV5-4
d_call: TRBD1
j_call: TRBJ1-3
cdr3_length: 15
clone_size: .
cdr3_aa: CASSLGGTSGNTIYF
cdr3_nt: TGTGCCAGCAGCCTAGGGGGCACCTCTGGAAACACCATATATTTT

v_call: TRBV6-2/TRBV6-3
d_call: .
j_call: TRBJ1-5
cdr3_length: 14
clone_size: few
cdr3_aa: CASTQSTRNQPQHF
cdr3_nt: TGTGCCAGCACCCAAAGCACTCGCAATCAGCCCCAGCATTTT

v_call: TRBV6-2/TRBV6-3
d_call: TRBD1
j_call: TRBJ1-1
cdr3_length: 13
clone_size: .
cdr3_aa: CASKRTGDLEAFF
cdr3_nt: TGTGCCAGCAAGCGGACAGGGGACTTAGAAGCTTTCTTT

v_call: TRBV12-5
d_call: TRBD2
j_call: TRBJ2-6
cdr3_length: 16
clone_size: few
cdr3_aa: CASGGLAGAGANVLTF
cdr3_nt: TGTGCTAGTGGGGGTCTAGCGGGGGCTGGGGCCAACGTCCTGACTTTC

v_call: TRBV7-2
d_call: TRBD1
j_call: TRBJ2-1
cdr3_length: 15
clone_size: few
cdr3_aa: CASSPNRGPRNEQFF
cdr3_nt: TGTGCCAGCAGCCCAAACAGGGGGCCAAGAAATGAGCAGTTCTTC

v_call: TRBV4-3
d_call: .
j_call: TRBJ1-1
cdr3_length: 17
clone_size: .
cdr3_aa: CASSQDFSGAVNTEAFF
cdr3_nt: TGCGCCAGCAGCCAAGATTTCTCAGGGGCAGTGAACACTGAAGCTTTCTTT